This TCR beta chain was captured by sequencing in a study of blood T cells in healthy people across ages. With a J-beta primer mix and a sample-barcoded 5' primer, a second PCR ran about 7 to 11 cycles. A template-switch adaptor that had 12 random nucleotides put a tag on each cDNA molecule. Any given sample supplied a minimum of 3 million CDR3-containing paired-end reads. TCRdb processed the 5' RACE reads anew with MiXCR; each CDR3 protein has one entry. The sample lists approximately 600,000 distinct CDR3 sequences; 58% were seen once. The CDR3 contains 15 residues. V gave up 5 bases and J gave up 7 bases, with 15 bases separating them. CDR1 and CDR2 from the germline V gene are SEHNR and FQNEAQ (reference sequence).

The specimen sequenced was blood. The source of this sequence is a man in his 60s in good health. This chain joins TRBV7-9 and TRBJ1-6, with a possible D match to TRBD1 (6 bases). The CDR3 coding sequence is TGTGCCAGCAGCAATAGCCCGGGGGGCAATTCACCCCTCCACTTT. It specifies CASSNSPGGNSPLHF.